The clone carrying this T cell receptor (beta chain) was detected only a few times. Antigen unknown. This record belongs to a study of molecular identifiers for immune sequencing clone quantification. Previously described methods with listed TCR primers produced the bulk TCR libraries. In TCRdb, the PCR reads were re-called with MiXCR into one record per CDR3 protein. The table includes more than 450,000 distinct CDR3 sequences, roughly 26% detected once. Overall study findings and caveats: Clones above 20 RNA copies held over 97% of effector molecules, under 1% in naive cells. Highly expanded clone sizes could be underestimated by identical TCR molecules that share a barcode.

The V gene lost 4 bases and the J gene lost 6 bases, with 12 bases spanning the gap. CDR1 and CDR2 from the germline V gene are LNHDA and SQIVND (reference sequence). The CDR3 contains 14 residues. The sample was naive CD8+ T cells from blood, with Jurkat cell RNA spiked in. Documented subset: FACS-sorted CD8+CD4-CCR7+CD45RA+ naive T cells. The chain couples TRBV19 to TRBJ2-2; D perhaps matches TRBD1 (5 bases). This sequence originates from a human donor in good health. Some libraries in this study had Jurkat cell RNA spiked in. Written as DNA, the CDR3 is TGTGCCAGTAGTACATTCTCAGGGTCCGGGGAGCTGTTTTTT. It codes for CASSTFSGSGELFF.